This T cell receptor (beta chain) was identified during a study of T cell responses to AZD1222 COVID-19 vaccine. Study-level findings and limits: Baseline serostatus was positive in only a handful of AZD1222 recipients. Spike regions recognized by vaccine-associated CD4 TCRs spanned the protein, led by 160-218 and 743-854. White British people made up most donors, females outnumbered males, and clonal diversity was possibly underestimated. Repertoire samples came only from after the peak T cell response.

This clone was recorded only once. Its target is not known. Looked up from germline, CDR1 is ENHRY and CDR2 is SYGVKD. Trimming removed 3 bases at V and 10 bases at J, with 10 bases between. This CDR3 is 13 amino acids long. This table comes from immunoSEQ multiplex PCR, and its TCRdb copy is limited to in-frame clones, with some not included. The sample records about 100,000 clones, about 85% being singletons. This clonotype was obtained from an adult who received the AZD1222 COVID-19 vaccine. The sequencing used peripheral blood, collected 28 days after the second AZD1222 dose. The V call is TRBV10-3, the J call TRBJ1-6; D unresolved. The CDR3 here is CAISDGSVSPLHF. The CDR3, as DNA: TGTGCCATCAGTGATGGCAGTGTGTCACCCCTCCACTTT.